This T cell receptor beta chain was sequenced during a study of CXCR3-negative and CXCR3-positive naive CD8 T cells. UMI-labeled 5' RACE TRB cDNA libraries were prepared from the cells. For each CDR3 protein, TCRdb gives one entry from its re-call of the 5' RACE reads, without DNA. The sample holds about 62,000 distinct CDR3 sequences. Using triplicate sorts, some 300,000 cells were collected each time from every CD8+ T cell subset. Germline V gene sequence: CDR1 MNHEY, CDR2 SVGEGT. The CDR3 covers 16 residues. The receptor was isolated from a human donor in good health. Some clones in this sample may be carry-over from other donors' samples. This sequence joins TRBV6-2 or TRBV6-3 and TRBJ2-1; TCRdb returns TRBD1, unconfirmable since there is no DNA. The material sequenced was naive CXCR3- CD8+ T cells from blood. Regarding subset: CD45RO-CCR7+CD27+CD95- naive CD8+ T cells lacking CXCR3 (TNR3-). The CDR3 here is CASSYSELGVYNEQFF.